The next 27 T cell receptor beta chains were all read from a single sample in a study of blood T cell repertoires in COVID-19. Libraries were prepared by immunoSEQ multiplex PCR; TCRdb keeps only in-frame clonotypes and omits some of them. The profile covers roughly 85,000 clones, with approximately 90% appearing a single time and 25% to 30% taken by the ten largest. The sequenced sample was peripheral blood. The receptors derive from a man in his forties or fifties with active or convalescent COVID-19.

Only one count was recorded for this clone. V gene TRBV4-3 combines with J gene TRBJ1-5, with a possible D match to TRBD1 (5 bases). The CDR3 runs to 16 residues. The V gene's germline CDR1 is LGHNA and CDR2 YSLEER. V was trimmed by 0 bases and J by 3 bases, leaving 12 bases between them. CDR3 sequence: CASSQDWGGNNQPQHF. The CDR3, as DNA: TGCGCCAGCAGCCAAGACTGGGGGGGAAACAATCAGCCCCAGCATTTT.

The rearrangement uses TRBV19 and TRBJ2-7; the match to TRBD1 covers 7 bases. Germline V gives CDR1 LNHDA, CDR2 SQIVND (reference sequence). The CDR3 extends over 14 amino acids. The J segment lost 1 base and the V segment lost 1 base, leaving 1 base of the junction unmatched. CDR3 amino acids: CASSIGGQSYEQYF. The CDR3 DNA sequence: TGTGCCAGTAGTATAGGGGGACAGTCCTACGAGCAGTACTTC.

CDR3 in amino acids: CASSRSGGKETQYF. The CDR3 coding sequence is TGTGCCAGTAGCCGTAGCGGGGGGAAAGAGACCCAGTACTTC. The chain uses TRBV19 and TRBJ2-5; 10 bases fit TRBD2. The CDR3 runs to 14 residues. Germline V lookup: CDR1 LNHDA, CDR2 SQIVND (reference sequence). V lost 6 bases, J lost 3 bases, and 4 bases stayed unmatched.

The V gene is TRBV11-2, the J gene TRBJ1-2; D might be TRBD1 (6 bases). The CDR3 consists of 14 residues. Between the trimmed V and J ends, which lost 5 bases and 5 bases, there was a span of 15 bases. CDR1 and CDR2 (germline): SGHAT, FQNNGV. The CDR3 nucleotides read TGTGCCAGCAGCCAAAGCACAGGGCTATATGGCTACACCTTC. Translated: CASSQSTGLYGYTF. Full variable domain (missing parts from reference TRBV11-2 and TRBJ1-2): EAGVAQSPRYKIIEKRQSVAFWCNPISGHATLYWYQQILGQGPKLLIQFQNNGVVDDSQLPKDRFSAERLKGVDSTLKIQPAKLEDSAVYLCASSQSTGLYGYTFGSGTRLTVV.

The chain has TRBV6-2 or TRBV6-3 and TRBJ2-1, with TRBD1 matching 9 bases. V lost 5 bases and J lost 8; bases outside the gene matches: 16. Germline-derived CDR1 and CDR2 are MNHEY and SVGEGT. CDR3 length: 17 amino acids. The CDR3 loop is CASSRRGSGTGLHEQFF. For the CDR3, the DNA is TGTGCCAGCAGTCGGCGTGGTTCCGGGACAGGGCTCCATGAGCAGTTCTTC.

J is TRBJ2-1 and V is TRBV6-5; the match to TRBD1 covers 8 bases. With V trimmed by 6 bases and J by 7 bases, 11 bases remained unmatched. This CDR3 is built from 15 residues. Germline V gene sequence: CDR1 MNHEY, CDR2 SVGAGI. The DNA of the CDR3 is TGTGCCAGCAGCAAAAGGACAGGGTCCGCTAATGAGCAGTTCTTC. This sequence encodes CASSKRTGSANEQFF.

CDR3 region: CASSVQGAHNTGELFF. For the CDR3, the DNA is TGTGCCAGTAGTGTACAGGGGGCGCATAACACCGGGGAGCTGTTTTTT. The rearrangement links TRBV19 to TRBJ2-2, with 9 bases identical to TRBD1. This CDR3 contains 16 residues. The germline V gene has CDR1 LNHDA and CDR2 SQIVND (reference sequence). The V and J ends lost 5 bases and 2 bases, in that order; junction bases with no gene match: 6.

The chain couples TRBV3-1 (or the pseudogene TRBV3-2) to TRBJ2-2, with D unresolved. CDR3 size: 16 residues. The V end was cut by 1 base, the J end by 4 bases, with 13 bases between. Germline values: CDR1 LGHDT, CDR2 YNNKEL (reference sequence). The CDR3 DNA sequence: TGTGCCAGCAGCCAAGTTTCCCCTCGGAGCACCGGGGAGCTGTTTTTT. Protein sequence: CASSQVSPRSTGELFF.

The V gene is TRBV5-1, the J gene TRBJ2-7, with D hard to call. In germline, CDR1 is SGHRS, CDR2 YFSETQ. The CDR3 has 12 residues. V was shortened by 4 bases and J by 1 base, with 6 bases between the two germline ends. The CDR3 loop is CASSRGSYEQYF. The CDR3 DNA is TGCGCCAGCAGCCGAGGATCCTACGAGCAGTACTTC. Full variable domain (remainder filled in from reference TRBV5-1 and TRBJ2-7): KAGVTQTPRYLIKTRGQQVTLSCSPISGHRSVSWYQQTPGQGLQFLFEYFSETQRNKGNFPGRFSGRQFSNSRSEMNVSTLELGDSALYLCASSRGSYEQYFGPGTRLTVT.

V is TRBV18 and J is TRBJ1-5, with D unclear. Germline loops: CDR1 KGHSH, CDR2 LQKENI. The CDR3 sequence is 14 residues long. V lost 4 bases and J lost 5, with 12 bases in between. The CDR3: CASSQNFGDQPQHF. The CDR3 nucleotides are TGTGCCAGCTCACAGAATTTTGGAGATCAGCCCCAGCATTTT.

V gene TRBV6-6 combines with J gene TRBJ1-5, with 7 bases fitting TRBD1. This CDR3 region has 15 residues. In germline, CDR1 is MNHNY, CDR2 SVGAGI (reference sequence). J was trimmed by 7 bases and V by 2 bases; bases with no gene match: 8. The CDR3 protein is CASSYKRTGVQPQHF. The CDR3 nucleotides read TGTGCCAGCAGTTACAAAAGAACAGGGGTGCAGCCCCAGCATTTT.

V gene TRBV11-2 combines with J gene TRBJ1-4; the D gene is possibly TRBD1 (6 bases). Trimming left V 1 base short and J 6 bases short, with 12 bases between. Germline CDR1 SGHAT, CDR2 FQNNGV. The CDR3 has 15 residues. The DNA for the CDR3 is TGTGCCAGCAGCTTAGGGGGTCAGGGGTATGAAAAACTGTTTTTT. Translating it yields CASSLGGQGYEKLFF.

The rearrangement links TRBV5-1 to TRBJ2-7; TRBD2 matches 13 bases. The CDR3 sequence is 15 residues long. Looked up from germline, CDR1 is SGHRS and CDR2 is YFSETQ. With V trimmed by 4 bases and J by 2 bases, 3 bases remained unmatched. As DNA, the CDR3 is TGCGCCAGCAGCGGGACTAGCGGGATTCCCTACGAGCAGTACTTC. This codes for CASSGTSGIPYEQYF.

V and J are TRBV6-5 and TRBJ1-1; D unclear. The germline V gene has CDR1 MNHEY and CDR2 SVGAGI. This CDR3 has 11 residues. V was shortened by 9 bases and J by 0 bases, with 5 bases between the two germline ends. CDR3 amino acids: CARGMNTEAFF. The CDR3 DNA reads as TGTGCCAGGGGCATGAACACTGAAGCTTTCTTT.

The chain uses TRBV29-1 and TRBJ2-7; TRBD1 aligns across 9 bases. Unmatched junction bases numbered 6, after V lost 7 bases and J lost 5 bases. This CDR3 is built from 12 residues. The V gene's germline CDR1 is SQVTM and CDR2 ANQGSEA. CDR3 amino acids: CSAGQGLNEQYF. CDR3 nucleotide sequence: TGCAGCGCCGGACAGGGGTTGAACGAGCAGTACTTC.

This clone was counted a single time. The gene calls are TRBV12-5 and TRBJ1-2; D might be TRBD1 (6 bases). The CDR3 has 14 residues. In germline, CDR1 is LGHNT, CDR2 FRNRAP. V shed 5 bases and J shed 4 bases, with 14 bases lying between them. This chain's CDR3 is CASGLLTGPYGYTF. The CDR3 DNA reads as TGTGCTAGTGGTCTACTAACAGGGCCCTATGGCTACACCTTC.

The chain has TRBV27 and TRBJ2-5; 10 bases line up with TRBD1. This CDR3 spans 15 amino acids. Germline V gene sequence: CDR1 MNHEY, CDR2 SMNVEV (reference sequence). The ends lost 7 bases at V and 5 bases at J; junction bases unmatched: 10. The CDR3 sequence: CASKPGQGSVETQYF. The CDR3 nucleotides are TGTGCCAGCAAACCGGGACAGGGGTCTGTGGAGACCCAGTACTTC.

This clone was recorded only once. This sequence joins TRBV7-2 and TRBJ1-6; a possible D gene is TRBD1 (5 bases). The CDR3 totals 15 residues. Looked up from germline, CDR1 is SGHTA and CDR2 is FQGNSA. Trimming pared 4 bases from V and 10 bases from J, leaving 17 bases between. The CDR3 nucleotides read TGTGCCAGCAGCTCATCCGGGGGGACGGGATCACCCCTCCACTTT. As protein: CASSSSGGTGSPLHF.

This sequence joins TRBV24-1 and TRBJ2-3; 7 nucleotides match TRBD1. The CDR3 extends over 15 amino acids. With 6 bases clipped from V and 0 bases from J, the junction kept 5 bases outside the gene matches. Germline values: CDR1 KGHDR, CDR2 SFDVKD. In DNA form, the CDR3 reads TGTGCCACCAGTTTTAGGGGGCCCAGCACAGATACGCAGTATTTT. It specifies CATSFRGPSTDTQYF.

The V call is TRBV5-4, the J call TRBJ2-7; possible D gene TRBD1, 6 bases. With 0 bases removed from V and 3 bases from J, the gap between germline ends came to 10 bases. The CDR3 is 14 amino acids. CDR1 is SGHNT and CDR2 is YYREEE in the germline V gene (reference sequence). CDR3 coding DNA: TGTGCCAGCAGCTTGGAACAGGGATTCTACGAGCAGTACTTC. It is translated as CASSLEQGFYEQYF.

The rearrangement links TRBV6-5 to TRBJ1-1, with unresolved D. V was trimmed by 0 bases and J by 1 base, leaving 12 bases between them. Germline CDR1 is MNHEY and CDR2 is SVGAGI. The CDR3 runs to 16 residues. CDR3: CASSYSAVMRNTEAFF. For the CDR3, the DNA is TGTGCCAGCAGTTACTCGGCGGTTATGAGGAACACTGAAGCTTTCTTT.

In the case of this clone: At one end, the junction sequence differs from germline, possibly due to a read error. This rearrangement joins TRBV3-1 (or the pseudogene TRBV3-2) to TRBJ2-4; 11 nucleotides match TRBD1. This CDR3 is built from 14 residues. Germline CDR1 reads LGHDT; CDR2 reads YNNKEL (reference sequence). DNA of the CDR3: TGTGCCAGCAGACAAGGACAGGGGGCCGTCATTCAGTACTTC. It yields the protein CASRQGQGAVIQYF.

This chain connects TRBV28 to TRBJ2-5; TRBD1 matches at 8 bases. The CDR3 loop spans 18 amino acids. Trimming took 2 bases from V and 1 from J; bases not matched to a gene: 12. Germline values: CDR1 MDHEN, CDR2 SYDVKM. This chain's CDR3 is CASSLGGTGTGPQETQYF. The CDR3 DNA reads as TGTGCCAGCAGTTTAGGGGGTACAGGGACAGGACCCCAAGAGACCCAGTACTTC.

The genes are TRBV5-5 and TRBJ2-7; D might be TRBD2 (7 bases). In germline, CDR1 is SGHKS, CDR2 YYEKEE (reference sequence). The V end was cut by 2 bases, the J end by 3 bases, with 12 bases between. CDR3 length: 14 amino acids. In DNA, the CDR3 is TGTGCCAGCAGCTTAGAGCGGGACAACTACGAGCAGTACTTC. Translated, it gives CASSLERDNYEQYF.

This rearrangement joins TRBV6-5 to TRBJ2-6; possible D gene TRBD2, 6 bases. The CDR3 sequence is 14 residues long. CDR1 MNHEY and CDR2 SVGAGI come from the germline V gene. The germline V and J ends were trimmed by 8 bases and 0 bases, with 8 bases remaining between them. As DNA, the CDR3 is TGTGCCAGCCGGGAGAACTCTGGGGCCAACGTCCTGACTTTC. This codes for CASRENSGANVLTF.

The V and J genes are TRBV25-1 and TRBJ1-3; D ambiguous. CDR3 length: 12 residues. V was cut by 2 bases and J by 3 bases, with 2 bases left in between. Per germline, CDR1 MGHDK and CDR2 SYGVNS. This CDR3 is CASSERGNTIYF. CDR3 bases: TGTGCCAGCAGTGAACGTGGAAACACCATATATTTT.

The genes are TRBV18 and TRBJ1-5; 8 bases agree with TRBD1. The CDR3 consists of 16 residues. V shed 2 bases, J shed 4 bases, and the junction held 7 bases outside the gene matches. The germline V gene has CDR1 KGHSH and CDR2 LQKENI. The CDR3 here is CASSPDRGSLNQPQHF. The CDR3 DNA reads as TGTGCCAGCTCACCAGACAGGGGATCACTTAATCAGCCCCAGCATTTT. Variable domain in full (rest from reference TRBV18 and TRBJ1-5): NAGVMQNPRHLVRRRGQEARLRCSPMKGHSHVYWYRQLPEEGLKFMVYLQKENIIDESGMPKERFSAEFPKEGPSILRIQQVVRGDSAAYFCASSPDRGSLNQPQHFGDGTRLSIL.